The 19 T cell receptor beta chains presented below share a single source sample, sequenced in a study of graft-versus-host responses after intestinal transplantation. Measured with immunoSEQ multiplex PCR; TCRdb has only the in-frame clones, and not every one. This table has 6,700 or so clones, 22% appearing once. Sequencing used alloreactive CD4+ T cells from a mixed lymphocyte reaction culture, obtained before transplantation. Subset in this sample: CFSE-low proliferating T cells sorted from roughly 6-day pre-transplant mixed lymphocyte reaction (GvH or HvG direction). The receptors shown here come from a human patient who was an organ donor for intestinal transplantation.

Only a few counts were recorded for this clone. The chain has TRBV6-9 and TRBJ2-3; D is ambiguous. CDR3 length equals 14 residues. Trimming stripped 5 bases from V and 2 bases from J, with 11 bases between. CDR1 is MNHGY and CDR2 is SVAAGI in the germline V gene. For the CDR3, the DNA is TGTGCCAGCAGTGAATTAAGGAACACAGATACGCAGTATTTT. It specifies CASSELRNTDTQYF.

The gene calls are TRBV10-3 and TRBJ2-7; D could derive from TRBD1 or TRBD2 (7 bases each). This CDR3 is built from 13 residues. Trimming stripped 10 bases from V and 2 bases from J, with 15 bases between. From germline, CDR1 is ENHRY and CDR2 SYGVKD. The CDR3 here is CASGGRGTYEQYF. The CDR3 DNA is TGTGCCAGCGGGGGCAGGGGGACCTACGAGCAGTACTTC.

The chain uses TRBV19 and TRBJ1-2; D uncertain. Germline V gene data show CDR1 as LNHDA and CDR2 as SQIVND (reference sequence). This CDR3 contains 15 residues. V lost 3 bases and J lost 0, with 11 bases in between. The CDR3 DNA reads TGTGCCAGTAGTATCAGACTGTTAGCTAACTATGGCTACACCTTC. It specifies CASSIRLLANYGYTF.

This clone was seen many times. The gene calls are TRBV6-9 and TRBJ2-7; D is ambiguous. V was clipped by 3 bases and J by 0 bases, with 6 bases between them. CDR1 and CDR2 from the germline V gene are MNHGY and SVAAGI. This CDR3 is 13 amino acids long. CDR3 DNA sequence: TGTGCCAGCAGTTACGTTTCCTCCTACGAGCAGTACTTC. The encoded protein is CASSYVSSYEQYF.

This chain links TRBV6-5 with TRBJ1-2; D gene unclear. Trimming removed 6 bases at V and 4 bases at J, with 15 bases between. There are 14 residues in the CDR3. Per germline, CDR1 MNHEY and CDR2 SVGAGI. In DNA, the CDR3 is TGTGCCAGCAGGGCTCCAGGAGGATTCTATGGCTACACCTTC. Its translation is CASRAPGGFYGYTF.

The chain couples TRBV7-2 to TRBJ2-7; D not certain. V lost 3 bases to trimming and J lost 4 bases, with 13 bases between them. The CDR3 sequence is 14 residues long. Germline lookup yields CDR1 SGHTA and CDR2 FQGNSA. CDR3 sequence reads: CASSLSLPPYEQYF. The CDR3 coding sequence is TGTGCCAGCAGCTTGTCCCTACCTCCTTACGAGCAGTACTTC.

This chain uses TRBV11-2 with TRBJ1-6; 8 positions match TRBD1. J gave up 8 bases and V 7 bases, and 10 bases lay outside the gene matches. This CDR3 spans 15 amino acids. CDR1 and CDR2 (germline): SGHAT, FQNNGV. CDR3 region: CASTRDRGWDSPLHF. The CDR3 nucleotides read TGTGCCAGCACCCGCGACAGGGGTTGGGATTCACCCCTCCACTTT.

This clone is medium-sized (0.01 to 0.1%). The chain carries TRBV19 and TRBJ2-7; D not resolved. V lost 4 bases and J 5 bases, leaving 15 bases between the germline ends. CDR1 is LNHDA, CDR2 SQIVND, per germline (reference sequence). The CDR3 consists of 14 residues. The CDR3 DNA sequence: TGTGCCAGTAGTAAATACTCGCCAGGCGACGAGCAGTACTTC. Its protein product is CASSKYSPGDEQYF.

This clone is large by share. The J gene is TRBJ2-7, the V gene TRBV5-6, with a tentative D call TRBD2 (7 bases). Germline CDR1 and CDR2: SGHDT and YYEEEE. Trimming took 4 bases from V and 3 from J, leaving 20 bases between them. The CDR3 is 16 residues long. CDR3 sequence: CASSAAPTGGIYEQYF. CDR3 DNA sequence: TGTGCCAGCAGCGCCGCCCCCACGGGGGGCATCTACGAGCAGTACTTC.

By share, this clone ranks as large (0.1 to 1%). This specimen includes other DNA sequences encoding the same CDR3. The V gene is TRBV30, the J gene TRBJ1-4; TRBD1 is a possible D gene (6 bases). Trimming stripped 3 bases from V and 8 bases from J, with 16 bases between. The length of the CDR3 is 14 residues. Germline CDR1 and CDR2: GTSNPN and SVGIG (reference sequence). CDR3 residues: CAWRRTIRGEKLFF. CDR3 DNA: TGTGCCTGGAGACGGACAATCAGGGGCGAAAAACTGTTTTTT.

The chain employs TRBV5-4 and TRBJ1-2; possibly TRBD1 for D (5 bases). Germline V gene data show CDR1 as SGHNT and CDR2 as YYREEE (reference sequence). V dropped 5 bases and J dropped 4 bases, with 18 bases sitting between them. The CDR3 totals 15 residues. The CDR3, as DNA: TGTGCCAGCAGGCAGGGACGGATACCCCTCTATGGCTACACCTTC. The encoded protein is CASRQGRIPLYGYTF.

This clone is medium-sized by share. The chain couples TRBV4-1 to TRBJ1-2; D may be TRBD1 (5 bases). V was pared by 1 base and J by 0 bases, with 12 bases between. Looked up from germline, CDR1 is MGHRA and CDR2 is YSYEKL. The length of the CDR3 is 16 residues. Written as DNA, the CDR3 is TGCGCCAGCAGCCAAGTACCTAGGGGCCCTAACTATGGCTACACCTTC. Its translation: CASSQVPRGPNYGYTF.

The chain links TRBV9 to TRBJ1-2; TRBD1 might be the D (6 bases). The CDR3 has 15 residues. Germline CDR1 SGDLS, CDR2 YYNGEE. Trimming cost V 0 bases and J 5 bases, with 14 bases left between them. As DNA, the CDR3 is TGTGCCAGCAGCGTAGATCCAGGGGCTGCGTATGGCTACACCTTC. It is translated as CASSVDPGAAYGYTF.

The chain couples TRBV7-9 to TRBJ2-7; TRBD1 agrees at 8 bases. Germline values: CDR1 SEHNR, CDR2 FQNEAQ (reference sequence). V trimming: 4 bases; J trimming: 2 bases; junction bases outside the gene matches: 7. This CDR3 region has 15 residues. CDR3 region: CASSWQGTGPYEQYF. The CDR3 nucleotides are TGTGCCAGCAGCTGGCAGGGGACAGGACCCTACGAGCAGTACTTC.

V and J are TRBV5-1 and TRBJ1-1, with unresolved D. The V gene's germline CDR1 is SGHRS and CDR2 YFSETQ. V was pared by 6 bases and J by 3 bases, with 15 bases between. The CDR3 spans 14 residues. The DNA of the CDR3 is TGCGCCAGCACCCGTCTGGGCGGGGACACTGAAGCTTTCTTT. This sequence encodes CASTRLGGDTEAFF.

As for this clone: Only one base separates this from a far larger clonotype, so it likely reflects a read error. Other DNA sequences in the sample encode the same CDR3. The J gene is TRBJ2-2, the V gene TRBV6-6; D is ambiguous. This CDR3 is built from 13 residues. The ends were cut back, 7 bases at V and 5 bases at J, with 11 bases in the middle. Germline assignment: CDR1 MNHNY and CDR2 SVGAGI (reference sequence). DNA of the CDR3: TGTGCCAGCACCAGGCTATTTACCGGGGAGCTGTTTTTT. It translates to CASTRLFTGELFF.

The rearrangement uses TRBV14 and TRBJ2-7; D not certain. The CDR3 loop spans 14 amino acids. CDR1 and CDR2 from the germline V gene are SGHDN and FVKESK. V was shortened by 4 bases and J by 4 bases, with 14 bases between the two germline ends. The CDR3 protein is CASSLLGKFYEQYF. For the CDR3, the DNA is TGTGCCAGCAGCCTCCTGGGGAAGTTTTACGAGCAGTACTTC.

V is TRBV7-2 and J is TRBJ2-1, with TRBD2 matching 9 bases. The V and J ends lost 1 base and 7 bases, in that order; junction bases with no gene match: 5. Germline CDR1 reads SGHTA; CDR2 reads FQGNSA. This CDR3 spans 15 amino acids. The CDR3 reads CASSLVPRGGNEQFF. CDR3 DNA: TGTGCCAGCAGCTTAGTTCCGCGGGGGGGTAATGAGCAGTTCTTC. The entire variable domain, with the rest obtained from reference TRBV7-2 and TRBJ2-1, is as follows: GAGVSQSPSNKVTEKGKDVELRCDPISGHTALYWYRQSLGQGLEFLIYFQGNSAPDKSGLPSDRFSAERTGGSVSTLTIQRTQQEDSAVYLCASSLVPRGGNEQFFGPGTRLTVL.

The genes are TRBV10-3 and TRBJ2-5, with D perhaps matching TRBD1 (6 bases). In germline, CDR1 is ENHRY, CDR2 SYGVKD. The ends were cut back, 6 bases at V and 2 bases at J, with 10 bases in the middle. The CDR3 spans 13 residues. CDR3 sequence (DNA): TGTGCCATCAGGGGGGCAGCTCAAGAGACCCAGTACTTC. Residues: CAIRGAAQETQYF.